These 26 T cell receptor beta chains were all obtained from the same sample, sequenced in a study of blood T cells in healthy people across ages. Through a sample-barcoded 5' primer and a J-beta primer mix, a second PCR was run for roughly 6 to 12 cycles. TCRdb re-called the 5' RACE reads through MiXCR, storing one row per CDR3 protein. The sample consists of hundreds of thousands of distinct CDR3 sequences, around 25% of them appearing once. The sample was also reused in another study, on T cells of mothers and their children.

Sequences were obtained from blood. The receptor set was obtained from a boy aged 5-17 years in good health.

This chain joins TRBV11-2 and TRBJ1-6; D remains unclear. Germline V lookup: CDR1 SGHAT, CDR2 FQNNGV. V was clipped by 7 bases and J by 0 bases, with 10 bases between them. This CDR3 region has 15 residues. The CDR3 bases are TGTGCCAGCACCCTGGGGAGCTCCTATAATTCACCCCTCCACTTT. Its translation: CASTLGSSYNSPLHF.

CDR3 residues: CASSHFGQGGDGYTF. The CDR3 bases are TGTGCCAGCAGCCATTTCGGACAGGGCGGAGATGGCTACACCTTC. The chain combines TRBV14 with TRBJ1-2; 8 nucleotides match TRBD1. V dropped 3 bases and J dropped 6; count of bases not matched to a gene: 9. This CDR3 has 15 amino acids. Germline V gene sequence: CDR1 SGHDN, CDR2 FVKESK. The whole variable domain, filled in from reference TRBV14 and TRBJ1-2, reads EAGVTQFPSHSVIEKGQTVTLRCDPISGHDNLYWYRRVMGKEIKFLLHFVKESKQDESGMPNNRFLAERTGGTYSTLKVQPAELEDSGVYFCASSHFGQGGDGYTFGSGTRLTVV.

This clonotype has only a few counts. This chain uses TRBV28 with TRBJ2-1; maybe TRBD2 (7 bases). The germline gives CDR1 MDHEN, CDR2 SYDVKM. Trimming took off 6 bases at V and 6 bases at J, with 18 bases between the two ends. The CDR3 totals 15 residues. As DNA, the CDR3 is TGTGCCAGCAGCCTCCCCGGGGGGCTGGCCAATGAGCAGTTCTTC. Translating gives CASSLPGGLANEQFF.

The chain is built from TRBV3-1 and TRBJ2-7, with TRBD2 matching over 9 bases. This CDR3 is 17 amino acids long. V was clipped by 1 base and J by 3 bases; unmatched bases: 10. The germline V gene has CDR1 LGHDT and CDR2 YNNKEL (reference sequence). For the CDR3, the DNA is TGTGCCAGCAGCCAAGGACTAGCGGAGTTGGGGAACTACGAGCAGTACTTC. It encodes CASSQGLAELGNYEQYF.

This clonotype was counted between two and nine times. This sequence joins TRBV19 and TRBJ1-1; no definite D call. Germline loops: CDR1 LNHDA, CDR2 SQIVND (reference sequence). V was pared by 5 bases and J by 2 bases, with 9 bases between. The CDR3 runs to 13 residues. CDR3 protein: CASSVGFNTEAFF. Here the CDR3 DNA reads TGTGCCAGTAGTGTAGGGTTCAACACTGAAGCTTTCTTT.

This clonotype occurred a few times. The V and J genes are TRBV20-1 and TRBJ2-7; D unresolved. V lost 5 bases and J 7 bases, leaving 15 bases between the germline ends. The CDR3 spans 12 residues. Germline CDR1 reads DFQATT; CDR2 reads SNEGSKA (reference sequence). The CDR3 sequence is CSAASYIWEQYF. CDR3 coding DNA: TGCAGTGCTGCCTCCTATATCTGGGAGCAGTACTTC.

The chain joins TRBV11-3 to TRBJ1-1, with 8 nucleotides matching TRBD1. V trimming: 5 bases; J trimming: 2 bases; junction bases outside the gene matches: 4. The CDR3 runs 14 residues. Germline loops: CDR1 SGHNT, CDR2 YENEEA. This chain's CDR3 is CASSIGQGNTEAFF. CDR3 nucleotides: TGTGCCAGCAGCATAGGACAGGGAAACACTGAAGCTTTCTTT.

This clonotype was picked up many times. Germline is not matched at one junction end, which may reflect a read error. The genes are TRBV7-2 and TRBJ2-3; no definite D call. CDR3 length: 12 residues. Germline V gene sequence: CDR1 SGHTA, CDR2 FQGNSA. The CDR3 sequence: CASSWVADTQYF. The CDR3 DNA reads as TGCGCCAGCAGCTGGGTCGCAGATACGCAGTATTTT. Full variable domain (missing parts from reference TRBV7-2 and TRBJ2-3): GAGVSQSPSNKVTEKGKDVELRCDPISGHTALYWYRQSLGQGLEFLIYFQGNSAPDKSGLPSDRFSAERTGGSVSTLTIQRTQQEDSAVYLCASSWVADTQYFGPGTRLTVL.

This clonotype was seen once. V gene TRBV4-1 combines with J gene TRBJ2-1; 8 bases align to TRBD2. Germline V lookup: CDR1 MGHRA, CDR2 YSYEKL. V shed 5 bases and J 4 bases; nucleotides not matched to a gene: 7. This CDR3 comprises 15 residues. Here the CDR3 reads CASSSLAEGYNEQFF. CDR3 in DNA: TGCGCCAGCAGCTCACTAGCGGAAGGGTACAATGAGCAGTTCTTC.

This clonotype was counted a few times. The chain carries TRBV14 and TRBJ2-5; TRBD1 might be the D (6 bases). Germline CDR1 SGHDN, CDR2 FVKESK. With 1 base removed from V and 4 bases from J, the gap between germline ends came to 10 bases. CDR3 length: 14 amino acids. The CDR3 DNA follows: TGTGCCAGCAGCCAAGGGGACACCTTAGAGACCCAGTACTTC. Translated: CASSQGDTLETQYF.

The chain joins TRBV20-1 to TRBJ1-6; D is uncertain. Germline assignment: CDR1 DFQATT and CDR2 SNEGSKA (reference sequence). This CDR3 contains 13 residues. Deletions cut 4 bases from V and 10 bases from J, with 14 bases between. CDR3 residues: CSAIPRGMSPLHF. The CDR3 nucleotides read TGCAGTGCTATACCCCGAGGGATGTCACCCCTCCACTTT.

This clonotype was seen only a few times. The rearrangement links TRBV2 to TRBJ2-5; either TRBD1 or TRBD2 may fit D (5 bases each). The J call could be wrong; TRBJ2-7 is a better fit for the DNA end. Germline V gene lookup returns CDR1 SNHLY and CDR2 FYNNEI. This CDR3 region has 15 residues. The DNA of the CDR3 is TGTGCCAGCAGTGTCCAGGGAGTGAGATCCTACGAGCAGTACTTC. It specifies CASSVQGVRSYEQYF.

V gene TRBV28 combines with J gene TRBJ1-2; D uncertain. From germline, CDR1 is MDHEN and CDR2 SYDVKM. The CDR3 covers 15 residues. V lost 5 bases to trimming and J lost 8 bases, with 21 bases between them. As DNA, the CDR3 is TGTGCCAGCAGTCCAGAAGGACTAACCGGGCGAGGCTACACCTTC. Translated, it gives CASSPEGLTGRGYTF.

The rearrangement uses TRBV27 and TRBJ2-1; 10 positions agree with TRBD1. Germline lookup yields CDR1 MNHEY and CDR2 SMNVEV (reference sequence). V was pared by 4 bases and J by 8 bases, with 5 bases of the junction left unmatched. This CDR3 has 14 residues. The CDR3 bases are TGTGCCAGCAGTTCATGGACAGGGGGGGATGAGCAGTTCTTC. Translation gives CASSSWTGGDEQFF.

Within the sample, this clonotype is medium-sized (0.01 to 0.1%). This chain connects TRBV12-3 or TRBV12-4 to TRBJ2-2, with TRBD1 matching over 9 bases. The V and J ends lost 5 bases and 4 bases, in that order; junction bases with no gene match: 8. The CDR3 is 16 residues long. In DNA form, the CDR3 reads TGTGCCAGCAGTACCGGGACAGGGTTGAGCACCGGGGAGCTGTTTTTT. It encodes CASSTGTGLSTGELFF.

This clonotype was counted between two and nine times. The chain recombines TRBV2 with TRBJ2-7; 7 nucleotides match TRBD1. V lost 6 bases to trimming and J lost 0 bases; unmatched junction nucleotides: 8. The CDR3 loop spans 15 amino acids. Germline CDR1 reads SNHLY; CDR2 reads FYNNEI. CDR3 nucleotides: TGTGCCAGCAGCTCAGGGGGAACATCCTCCTACGAGCAGTACTTC. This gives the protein CASSSGGTSSYEQYF.

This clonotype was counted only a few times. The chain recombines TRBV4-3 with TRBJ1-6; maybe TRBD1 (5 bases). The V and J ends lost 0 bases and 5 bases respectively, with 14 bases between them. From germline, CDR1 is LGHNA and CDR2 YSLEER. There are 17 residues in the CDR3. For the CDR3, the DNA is TGCGCCAGCAGCCAAGATCAGGGCGGTCACAATAATTCACCCCTCCACTTT. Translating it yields CASSQDQGGHNNSPLHF.

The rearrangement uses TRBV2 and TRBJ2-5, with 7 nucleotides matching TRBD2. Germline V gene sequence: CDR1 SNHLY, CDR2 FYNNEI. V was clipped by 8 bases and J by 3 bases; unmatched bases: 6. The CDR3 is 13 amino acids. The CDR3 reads CASPSAGEETQYF. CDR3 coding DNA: TGTGCCAGCCCCTCCGCGGGGGAAGAGACCCAGTACTTC.

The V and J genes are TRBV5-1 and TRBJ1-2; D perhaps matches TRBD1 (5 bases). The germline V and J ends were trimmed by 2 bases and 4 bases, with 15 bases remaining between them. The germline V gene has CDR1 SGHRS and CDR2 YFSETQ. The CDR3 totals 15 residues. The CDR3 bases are TGCGCCAGCAGCTTCCAAGGGGATGGTACCTATGGCTACACCTTC. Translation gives CASSFQGDGTYGYTF.

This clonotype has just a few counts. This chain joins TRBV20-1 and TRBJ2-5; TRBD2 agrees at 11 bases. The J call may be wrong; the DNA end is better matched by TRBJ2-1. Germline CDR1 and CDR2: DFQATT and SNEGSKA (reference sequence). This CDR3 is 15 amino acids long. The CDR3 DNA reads TGCAGTGCTAGTTTTCTAGCGGGGGGAACCAATGAGCAGTTCTTC. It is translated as CSASFLAGGTNEQFF.

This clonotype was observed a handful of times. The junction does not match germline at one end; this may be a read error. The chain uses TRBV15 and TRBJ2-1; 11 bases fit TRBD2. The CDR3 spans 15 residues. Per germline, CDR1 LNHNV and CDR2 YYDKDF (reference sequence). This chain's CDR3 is CATSTLAGGGHEQSF. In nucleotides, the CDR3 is TGTGCCACCAGCACCCTAGCGGGGGGAGGGCATGAGCAGTCCTTC.

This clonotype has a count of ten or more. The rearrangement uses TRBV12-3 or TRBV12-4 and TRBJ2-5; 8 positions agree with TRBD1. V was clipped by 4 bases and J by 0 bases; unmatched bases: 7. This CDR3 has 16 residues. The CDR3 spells CASSSRTGRYQETQYF. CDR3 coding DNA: TGTGCCAGCAGTTCCCGGACAGGGAGGTACCAAGAGACCCAGTACTTC.

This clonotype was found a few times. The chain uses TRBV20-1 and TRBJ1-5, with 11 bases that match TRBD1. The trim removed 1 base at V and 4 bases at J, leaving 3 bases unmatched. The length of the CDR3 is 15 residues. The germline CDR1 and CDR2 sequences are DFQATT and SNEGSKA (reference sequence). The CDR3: CSARVGTGGNQPQHF. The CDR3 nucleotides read TGCAGTGCTAGAGTCGGGACAGGGGGAAATCAGCCCCAGCATTTT.

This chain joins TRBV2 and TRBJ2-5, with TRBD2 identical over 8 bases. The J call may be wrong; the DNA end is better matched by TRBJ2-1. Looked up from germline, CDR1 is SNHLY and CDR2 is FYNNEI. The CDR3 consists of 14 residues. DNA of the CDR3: TGTGCCAGCAGCCCGATCGGGGGGGGAAATGAGCAGTTCTTC. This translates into CASSPIGGGNEQFF.

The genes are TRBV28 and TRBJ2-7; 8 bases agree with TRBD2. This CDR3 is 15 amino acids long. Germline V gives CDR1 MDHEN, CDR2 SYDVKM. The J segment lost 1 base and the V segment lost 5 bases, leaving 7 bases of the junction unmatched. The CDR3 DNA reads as TGTGCCAGCAGTCCCCTTGGACTAGCATCCTACGAGCAGTACTTC. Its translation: CASSPLGLASYEQYF.

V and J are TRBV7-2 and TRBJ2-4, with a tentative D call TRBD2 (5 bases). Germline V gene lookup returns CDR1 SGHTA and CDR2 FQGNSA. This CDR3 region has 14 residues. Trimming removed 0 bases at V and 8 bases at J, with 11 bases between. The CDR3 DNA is TGTGCCAGCAGCTTAGCTTCAGGAGCGGACATTCAGTACTTC. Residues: CASSLASGADIQYF.